This TCR beta chain was identified during a study of T cells after yellow fever vaccination. One entry per CDR3 protein, called by TCRdb with MiXCR from the 5' RACE reads. The sample carries a few hundred thousand distinct CDR3 sequences, 10% to 15% recorded once. The CDR3 covers 13 residues. The V end was cut by 5 bases, the J end by 2 bases, with 7 bases between. From germline, CDR1 is KGHDR and CDR2 SFDVKD. The J gene is TRBJ2-3, the V gene TRBV24-1, with D uncertain. This receptor was obtained from a man aged 30 to 45 who received the YFV17D yellow fever vaccine. Here the sequenced sample was CD4+ T cells sorted from PBMCs, taken 45 days after the yellow fever booster vaccination. The CDR3 loop is CATSAGNTDTQYF. In DNA, the CDR3 is TGTGCCACCAGTGCCGGAAACACAGATACGCAGTATTTT.